This section outlines one T cell receptor (beta chain) sequence together with its context. Its antigen is undetermined. The data originate from a study of T cell responses to AZD1222 COVID-19 vaccine. Study findings and constraints: AZD1222 recipients seropositive at baseline numbered only six. Donors, mostly white British, included more females; clonal diversity was possibly underestimated.

TCRdb keeps only in-frame clones here, not all; method: immunoSEQ multiplex PCR. The sample lists roughly 150,000 clones, 85% to 95% occurring once. The source is an adult in good health. The sequencing here drew on peripheral blood, taken on day 0 of AZD1222 vaccination.

The CDR3 loop reads CASSLGQQTYEQYF. The DNA for the CDR3 is TGTGCCAGCAGCTTAGGTCAGCAGACCTACGAGCAGTACTTC. The chain is built from TRBV7-8 and TRBJ2-7; unclear D gene. Germline V lookup: CDR1 SGHVS, CDR2 FQNEAQ. V was trimmed by 1 base and J by 2 bases, leaving 9 bases between them. The CDR3 length is 14 residues. The entire variable domain, with the rest obtained from reference TRBV7-8 and TRBJ2-7, is as follows: GAGVSQSPRYKVAKRGQDVALRCDPISGHVSLFWYQQALGQGPEFLTYFQNEAQLDKSGLPSDRFFAERPEGSVSTLKIQRTQQEDSAVYLCASSLGQQTYEQYFGPGTRLTVT.